This TCR beta chain comes out of a study of control samples from healthy donors and cancer patients. Profiling relied on immunoSEQ multiplex PCR, and the TCRdb table lists in-frame clones only, not all of them. Of about 110,000 clones listed, about 80% are singletons. The germline V and J ends were trimmed by 4 bases and 7 bases, with 14 bases remaining between them. Germline loops: CDR1 LNHDA, CDR2 SQIVND (reference sequence). The CDR3 has 15 residues. The J gene is TRBJ1-6, the V gene TRBV19, with D perhaps TRBD1 (5 bases). The clonotype was recovered from a woman aged 45-65 years in good health. Material: blood. CDR3: CASSTSRDGNSPLHF. The CDR3 DNA reads TGTGCCAGTAGTACTTCCCGGGACGGCAATTCACCCCTCCACTTT.